This TCR beta chain was sequenced during a study of blood T cell repertoires in COVID-19. Seattle participants joined during active infection and were tracked over time. The CDR3 is 19 residues long. Germline V gene lookup returns CDR1 MNHEY and CDR2 SMNVEV (reference sequence). Germline trimming cut 4 bases from V and 0 bases from J; bases unmatched to any gene: 10. TCRdb's table, derived via immunoSEQ multiplex PCR, lists solely in-frame clones and lacks some. Of fewer than 200,000 clones listed, roughly 80% are singletons. The sequenced sample was peripheral blood. The rearrangement joins TRBV27 to TRBJ2-6; 9 bases agree with TRBD1. The sequence was obtained from a woman between 40 and 50 years old with COVID-19, enrolled during active disease. As DNA, the CDR3 is TGTGCCAGCAGTTACCTCTTGGACAGGGGTAGCTCTGGGGCCAACGTCCTGACTTTC. Protein sequence: CASSYLLDRGSSGANVLTF.